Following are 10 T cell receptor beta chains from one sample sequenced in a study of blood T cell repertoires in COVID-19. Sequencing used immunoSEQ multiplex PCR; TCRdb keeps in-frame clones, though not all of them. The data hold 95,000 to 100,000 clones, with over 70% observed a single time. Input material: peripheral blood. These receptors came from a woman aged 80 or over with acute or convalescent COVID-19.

The CDR3 here is CASSLTGFREKLFF. The DNA of the CDR3 is TGTGCCAGCAGCTTGACAGGGTTTCGAGAAAAACTGTTTTTT. The chain has TRBV7-2 and TRBJ1-4, with 7 bases aligning to TRBD1. V lost 3 bases, J lost 8 bases, and 6 bases stayed unmatched. Germline V gene lookup returns CDR1 SGHTA and CDR2 FQGNSA. The CDR3 sequence is 14 residues long.

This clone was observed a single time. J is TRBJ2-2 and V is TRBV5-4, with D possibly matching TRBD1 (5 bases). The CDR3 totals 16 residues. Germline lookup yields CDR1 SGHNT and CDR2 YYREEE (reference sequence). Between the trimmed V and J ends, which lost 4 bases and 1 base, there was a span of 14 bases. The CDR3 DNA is TGTGCCAGCAGCCACTCTCCGACAGAGAACACCGGGGAGCTGTTTTTT. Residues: CASSHSPTENTGELFF.

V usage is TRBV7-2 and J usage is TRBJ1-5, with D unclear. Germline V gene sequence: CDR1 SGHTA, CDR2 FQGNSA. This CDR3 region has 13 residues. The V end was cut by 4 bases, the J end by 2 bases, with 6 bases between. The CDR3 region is CASSSSRNQPQHF. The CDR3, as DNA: TGTGCCAGCAGCTCATCCCGCAATCAGCCCCAGCATTTT.

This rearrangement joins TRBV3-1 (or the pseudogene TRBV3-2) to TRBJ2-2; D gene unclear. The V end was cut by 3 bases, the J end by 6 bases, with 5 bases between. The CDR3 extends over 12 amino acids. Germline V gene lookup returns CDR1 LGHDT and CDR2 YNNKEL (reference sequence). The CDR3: CASSHRSGELFF. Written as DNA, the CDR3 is TGTGCCAGCAGCCACCGGTCCGGGGAGCTGTTTTTT.

CDR3 residues: CASSSQGARGETQYF. The CDR3 DNA is TGTGCCAGCAGCTCACAGGGGGCGAGGGGAGAGACCCAGTACTTC. The chain employs TRBV7-2 and TRBJ2-5, with 9 bases aligning to TRBD1. The germline CDR1 and CDR2 sequences are SGHTA and FQGNSA. CDR3 length: 15 amino acids. J lost 4 bases, V lost 4 bases, and 7 bases had no gene match.

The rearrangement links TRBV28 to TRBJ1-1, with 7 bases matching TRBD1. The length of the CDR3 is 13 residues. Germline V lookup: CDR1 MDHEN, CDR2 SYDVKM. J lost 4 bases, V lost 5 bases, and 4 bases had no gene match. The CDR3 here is CASSQTGVTEAFF. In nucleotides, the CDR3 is TGTGCCAGCAGTCAAACAGGGGTCACTGAAGCTTTCTTT. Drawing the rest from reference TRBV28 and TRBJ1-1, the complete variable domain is DVKVTQSSRYLVKRTGEKVFLECVQDMDHENMFWYRQDPGLGLRLIYFSYDVKMKEKGDIPEGYSVSREKKERFSLILESASTNQTSMYLCASSQTGVTEAFFGQGTRLTVV.

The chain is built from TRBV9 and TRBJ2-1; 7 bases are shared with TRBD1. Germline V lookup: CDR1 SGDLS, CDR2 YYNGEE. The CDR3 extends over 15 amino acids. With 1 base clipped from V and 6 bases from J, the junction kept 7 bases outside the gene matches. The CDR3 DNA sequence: TGTGCCAGCAGCGTATCGAGGGGGCCTGGCAATGAGCAGTTCTTC. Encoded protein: CASSVSRGPGNEQFF.

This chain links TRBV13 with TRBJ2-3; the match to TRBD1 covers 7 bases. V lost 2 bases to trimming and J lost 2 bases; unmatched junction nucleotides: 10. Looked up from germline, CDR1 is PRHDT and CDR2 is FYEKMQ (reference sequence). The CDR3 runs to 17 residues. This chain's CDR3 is CASSLQINQGVTDTQYF. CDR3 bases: TGTGCCAGCAGCTTACAAATCAATCAGGGGGTCACAGATACGCAGTATTTT. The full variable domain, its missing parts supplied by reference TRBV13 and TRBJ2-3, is AAGVIQSPRHLIKEKRETATLKCYPIPRHDTVYWYQQGPGQDPQFLISFYEKMQSDKGSIPDRFSAQQFSDYHSELNMSSLELGDSALYFCASSLQINQGVTDTQYFGPGTRLTVL.

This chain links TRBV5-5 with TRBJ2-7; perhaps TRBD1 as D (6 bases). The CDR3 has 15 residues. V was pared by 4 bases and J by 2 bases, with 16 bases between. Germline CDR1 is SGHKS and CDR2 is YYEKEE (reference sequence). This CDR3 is CASSPLGGKAYEQYF. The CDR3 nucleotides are TGTGCCAGCAGCCCGCTAGGGGGTAAAGCCTACGAGCAGTACTTC.

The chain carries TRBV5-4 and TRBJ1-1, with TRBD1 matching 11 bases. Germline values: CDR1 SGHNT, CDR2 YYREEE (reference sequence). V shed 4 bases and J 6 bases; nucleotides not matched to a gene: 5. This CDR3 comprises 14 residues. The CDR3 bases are TGTGCCAGCAGCACCGGGACAGGGGGAGCTGAAGCTTTCTTT. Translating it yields CASSTGTGGAEAFF.